This passage covers 29 T cell receptor beta chains from one sample sequenced in a study of blood T cell repertoires in COVID-19. Assay: immunoSEQ multiplex PCR; the TCRdb copy retains only in-frame clones and omits some. Altogether roughly 190,000 clones are present, around 90% being singletons, with the ten largest covering roughly 5.5%. Input material: peripheral blood. All receptors come from a man in his forties with active or convalescent COVID-19.

The chain combines TRBV18 with TRBJ1-3; D is uncertain. The germline gives CDR1 KGHSH, CDR2 LQKENI. This CDR3 has 15 residues. Trimming pared 6 bases from V and 0 bases from J, leaving 12 bases between. The CDR3, as DNA: TGTGCCAGCTCCCCGGTGGGCAGCTCTGGAAACACCATATATTTT. The encoded protein is CASSPVGSSGNTIYF.

The chain links TRBV24-1 to TRBJ1-1; D remains unclear. Trimming took 7 bases from V and 7 from J, leaving 6 bases between them. The CDR3 sequence is 10 residues long. CDR1 KGHDR and CDR2 SFDVKD come from the germline V gene. CDR3 loop: CATRQVEAFF. CDR3 DNA: TGTGCCACCAGGCAGGTTGAAGCTTTCTTT.

This sequence joins TRBV28 and TRBJ1-5; perhaps TRBD1 as D (6 bases). V lost 6 bases and J 6 bases, leaving 15 bases between the germline ends. Germline V gives CDR1 MDHEN, CDR2 SYDVKM. This CDR3 spans 14 amino acids. CDR3 sequence reads: CASRTTGFFQPQHF. In DNA, the CDR3 is TGTGCCAGCAGAACTACAGGGTTTTTTCAGCCCCAGCATTTT.

This clone has only one observation. The CDR3 protein is CASSAGTVTGNTIYF. DNA for the CDR3: TGTGCCAGCAGCGCCGGGACAGTAACCGGAAACACCATATATTTT. The chain joins TRBV9 to TRBJ1-3; TRBD1 matches 7 bases. Germline CDR1 is SGDLS and CDR2 is YYNGEE. V shed 3 bases and J 4 bases; nucleotides not matched to a gene: 7. The CDR3 totals 15 residues.

The J gene is TRBJ2-2, the V gene TRBV4-1, with D tentatively TRBD2 (5 bases). CDR3 size: 13 residues. CDR1 and CDR2 (germline): MGHRA, YSYEKL. V gave up 6 bases and J gave up 3 bases, with 8 bases separating them. The CDR3 loop reads CASRTTYTGELFF. In DNA form, the CDR3 reads TGCGCCAGCAGGACTACATACACCGGGGAGCTGTTTTTT.

The chain employs TRBV19 and TRBJ2-1; 12 positions agree with TRBD2. CDR1 is LNHDA, CDR2 SQIVND, per germline (reference sequence). CDR3 length: 16 residues. Unmatched junction bases numbered 4, after V lost 3 bases and J lost 4 bases. CDR3: CASSITLAGGYNEQFF. The CDR3 coding sequence is TGTGCCAGTAGTATCACACTAGCGGGAGGTTACAATGAGCAGTTCTTC. Variable domain in full (rest from reference TRBV19 and TRBJ2-1): DGGITQSPKYLFRKEGQNVTLSCEQNLNHDAMYWYRQDPGQGLRLIYYSQIVNDFQKGDIAEGYSVSREKKESFPLTVTSAQKNPTAFYLCASSITLAGGYNEQFFGPGTRLTVL.

The CDR3 is CASSRGPQETQYF. CDR3 nucleotides: TGCGCCAGCAGCCGAGGTCCACAAGAGACCCAGTACTTC. The J gene is TRBJ2-5, the V gene TRBV4-1; D unresolved. The V gene lost 4 bases and the J gene lost 2 bases, with 8 bases spanning the gap. This CDR3 has 13 amino acids. Germline lookup yields CDR1 MGHRA and CDR2 YSYEKL.

The rearrangement joins TRBV28 to TRBJ1-1; TRBD1 aligns across 8 bases. CDR3 length: 16 residues. The J segment lost 3 bases and the V segment lost 3 bases, leaving 9 bases of the junction unmatched. CDR1 and CDR2 from the germline V gene are MDHEN and SYDVKM. Written as DNA, the CDR3 is TGTGCCAGCAGTTTTTTGACAGGGGAAATTGACACTGAAGCTTTCTTT. It translates to CASSFLTGEIDTEAFF.

This clone was seen once. This chain connects TRBV24-1 to TRBJ1-5, with TRBD1 matching 8 bases. This CDR3 spans 16 amino acids. Germline V gene lookup returns CDR1 KGHDR and CDR2 SFDVKD. Unmatched junction bases numbered 4, after V lost 4 bases and J lost 0 bases. The CDR3 region has the DNA TGTGCCACCAGTGACACAGGGGGTAATAGCAATCAGCCCCAGCATTTT. Translating gives CATSDTGGNSNQPQHF.

The chain carries TRBV4-1 and TRBJ1-6, with a weak D call TRBD1 (6 bases). The CDR3 runs 20 residues. Germline-derived CDR1 and CDR2 are MGHRA and YSYEKL. Trimming took 0 bases from V and 0 from J, leaving 18 bases between them. CDR3 DNA sequence: TGCGCCAGCAGCCAAGATTTCGGCAGGGGCCTAAGCTCCTATAATTCACCCCTCCACTTT. Translating gives CASSQDFGRGLSSYNSPLHF.

The chain has TRBV27 and TRBJ1-4; 10 bases agree with TRBD1. The CDR3 length is 16 residues. J gave up 2 bases and V 3 bases, and 3 bases lay outside the gene matches. CDR1 and CDR2 from the germline V gene are MNHEY and SMNVEV (reference sequence). As DNA, the CDR3 is TGTGCCAGCAGTTTGACAGGGGGCTGGACTAATGAAAAACTGTTTTTT. As protein: CASSLTGGWTNEKLFF.

The V call is TRBV5-1, the J call TRBJ1-1; 8 positions agree with TRBD1. The CDR3 contains 15 residues. Germline CDR1 is SGHRS and CDR2 is YFSETQ. V was pared by 3 bases and J by 7 bases, with 11 bases of the junction left unmatched. The CDR3 nucleotides read TGCGCCAGCAGCTCGGACAGGGTTGATGAGGTTGAAGCTTTCTTT. As protein: CASSSDRVDEVEAFF.

The chain uses TRBV5-1 and TRBJ1-1; 8 bases agree with TRBD1. V shed 2 bases, J shed 4 bases, and the junction held 7 bases outside the gene matches. The CDR3 is 15 residues long. Germline CDR1 and CDR2: SGHRS and YFSETQ. The CDR3 DNA reads as TGCGCCAGCAGCTTCGACGGGACAGGTACCACTGAAGCTTTCTTT. It yields the protein CASSFDGTGTTEAFF.

This sequence joins TRBV6-2 or TRBV6-3 and TRBJ2-6; D unclear. This CDR3 spans 17 amino acids. Germline V gene sequence: CDR1 MNHEY, CDR2 SVGEGT. The V end lost 6 bases, the J end lost 4 bases, and 19 bases lay between the germline ends. The CDR3 DNA reads TGTGCCAGCAGCCCTCTGATAAGAGTCTCGGGGGCCAACGTCCTGACTTTC. Translated, it gives CASSPLIRVSGANVLTF.

J is TRBJ1-1 and V is TRBV27, with 7 bases fitting TRBD1. Germline trimming cut 3 bases from V and 4 bases from J; bases unmatched to any gene: 2. CDR3 length equals 13 residues. CDR1 is MNHEY, CDR2 SMNVEV, per germline (reference sequence). CDR3 residues: CASSFSGGTEAFF. The CDR3 nucleotides read TGTGCCAGCAGTTTCTCAGGGGGCACTGAAGCTTTCTTT.

This clone was seen a handful of times. The V and J genes are TRBV6-4 and TRBJ1-1, with D uncertain. Germline CDR1 is MRHNA and CDR2 is SNTAGT. The CDR3 length is 13 residues. Trimming took 4 bases from V and 2 from J, leaving 8 bases between them. The CDR3 reads CASSVDTNTEAFF. CDR3 bases: TGTGCCAGCAGTGTCGACACCAACACTGAAGCTTTCTTT.

The chain recombines TRBV9 with TRBJ1-4; 9 bases match TRBD1. CDR1 and CDR2 (germline): SGDLS, YYNGEE. CDR3 size: 14 residues. V shed 4 bases and J 6 bases; nucleotides not matched to a gene: 4. CDR3 loop: CASSIGTGYEKLFF. The CDR3 DNA reads TGTGCCAGCAGCATCGGGACAGGGTATGAAAAACTGTTTTTT.

V is TRBV24-1 and J is TRBJ2-2; TRBD1 matches at 7 bases. This CDR3 spans 15 amino acids. V lost 4 bases, J lost 3 bases, and 4 bases stayed unmatched. Germline CDR1 KGHDR, CDR2 SFDVKD. CDR3 sequence (DNA): TGTGCCACCAGTGACCGACAGGGTTACACCGGGGAGCTGTTTTTT. It yields the protein CATSDRQGYTGELFF.

This sequence joins TRBV9 and TRBJ2-6; maybe TRBD2 (6 bases). The germline V gene has CDR1 SGDLS and CDR2 YYNGEE. This CDR3 contains 22 residues. V was cut by 0 bases and J by 0 bases, with 25 bases left in between. The CDR3 spells CASSVGGIRGGVQTSGANVLTF. Here the CDR3 DNA reads TGTGCCAGCAGCGTAGGAGGTATACGTGGAGGGGTCCAAACCTCTGGGGCCAACGTCCTGACTTTC.

In nucleotides, the CDR3 is TGTGCCAGCAGGGAGAAGACTCTTTATTCACCCCTCCACTTT. Translated, it gives CASREKTLYSPLHF. The rearrangement uses TRBV2 and TRBJ1-6, with D unresolved. V was cut by 6 bases and J by 8 bases, with 14 bases left in between. From germline, CDR1 is SNHLY and CDR2 FYNNEI. There are 14 residues in the CDR3.

This chain connects TRBV5-6 to TRBJ2-3; TRBD2 agrees at 10 bases. The CDR3 consists of 13 residues. Germline CDR1 SGHDT, CDR2 YYEEEE. The junction had 2 bases not matched to a gene; V was cut back by 4 bases and J by 6 bases. In nucleotides, the CDR3 is TGTGCCAGCAGCGGGGGACTAGCGGATACGCAGTATTTT. As protein: CASSGGLADTQYF.

A remark on this clone: Additional DNA sequences in this sample encode the identical CDR3. The J gene is TRBJ1-1, the V gene TRBV7-3; D is perhaps TRBD1 (5 bases). CDR1 is SGHTA and CDR2 is FQGTGA in the germline V gene. This CDR3 is built from 13 residues. V was clipped by 4 bases and J by 2 bases, with 8 bases between them. CDR3 sequence reads: CASSSDRNTEAFF. DNA for the CDR3: TGTGCCAGCAGCTCTGACAGAAACACTGAAGCTTTCTTT.

The gene calls are TRBV28 and TRBJ2-2, with D possibly TRBD2 on 5 matching bases. The CDR3 loop spans 13 amino acids. The V gene lost 7 bases and the J gene lost 5 bases, with 11 bases spanning the gap. CDR1 and CDR2 from the germline V gene are MDHEN and SYDVKM. Here the CDR3 DNA reads TGTGCCAGCAAGGACTTCATAACCGGGGAGCTGTTTTTT. Encoded protein: CASKDFITGELFF.

This chain uses TRBV2 with TRBJ2-2; 10 bases map to TRBD1. Germline CDR1 and CDR2: SNHLY and FYNNEI. The ends lost 0 bases at V and 0 bases at J; junction bases unmatched: 10. This CDR3 is 20 amino acids long. In DNA form, the CDR3 reads TGTGCCAGCAGTGAAGCGAGCGGTGGGACAGGGGACACGAACACCGGGGAGCTGTTTTTT. This gives the protein CASSEASGGTGDTNTGELFF.

This clone was counted once. The chain recombines TRBV7-2 with TRBJ2-1, with a possible D match to TRBD2 (6 bases). Trimming removed 3 bases from V and 7 bases from J, with 7 bases in between. CDR1 and CDR2 (germline): SGHTA, FQGNSA. This CDR3 spans 12 amino acids. CDR3 nucleotide sequence: TGTGCCAGCAGCTTCCGGGGGAATGAGCAGTTCTTC. Residues: CASSFRGNEQFF.

V and J are TRBV19 and TRBJ1-2, with 7 bases that match TRBD1. There are 13 residues in the CDR3. V lost 6 bases and J lost 1; bases outside the gene matches: 2. The germline gives CDR1 LNHDA, CDR2 SQIVND (reference sequence). The CDR3 nucleotides are TGTGCCAGTAGCGGGACAGTTAACTATGGCTACACCTTC. The encoded protein is CASSGTVNYGYTF.

This clone showed up just once. The gene calls are TRBV3-1 (or the pseudogene TRBV3-2) and TRBJ2-6; D remains ambiguous. Germline V gene data show CDR1 as LGHDT and CDR2 as YNNKEL (reference sequence). The CDR3 runs to 15 residues. Trimming took off 2 bases at V and 0 bases at J, with 5 bases between the two ends. The CDR3 region has the DNA TGTGCCAGCAGCCAATCAGGCTCTGGGGCCAACGTCCTGACTTTC. Translating gives CASSQSGSGANVLTF.

The chain carries TRBV24-1 and TRBJ1-2; the D is unclear. CDR1 is KGHDR and CDR2 is SFDVKD in the germline V gene. V was clipped by 7 bases and J by 7 bases, with 30 bases between them. This CDR3 contains 18 residues. The CDR3 sequence is CATRGGEYNHDENGGYTF. In DNA form, the CDR3 reads TGTGCCACCAGGGGCGGGGAGTACAACCACGATGAGAACGGTGGCTACACCTTC.

This clone was seen a few times. The chain is built from TRBV5-6 and TRBJ1-5; possible D gene TRBD1, 6 bases. V was trimmed by 2 bases and J by 0 bases, leaving 12 bases between them. Germline V gene lookup returns CDR1 SGHDT and CDR2 YYEEEE. The CDR3 consists of 16 residues. The CDR3: CASSLYRENSNQPQHF. DNA for the CDR3: TGTGCCAGCAGCTTATACAGGGAAAATAGCAATCAGCCCCAGCATTTT.